This T cell receptor (beta chain) was profiled in a study of human T cells and chemical hapten exposure. Looking at the study overall: Throughout the approximately 24-week study, diphenylcyclopropenone was applied weekly to the patients' scalps. Upper back patch tests used 0.01% DPC, scored after 6 days. Points from the study as a whole: Donors' alopecia may make their immune response differ from healthy people's. DPC sensitization left the count of TCRs above 1 in 1000 unchanged.

This clonotype was detected ten times or more. Its target is unknown. TCRdb re-called the RACE reads through MiXCR, storing one row per CDR3 protein. The table records 350,000 to 400,000 distinct CDR3 sequences, 4% to 6% of them present only once. Time point described: pre-sensitization, week 0. Treatment: therapeutic diphenylcyclopropenone sensitization with weekly scalp DPC. V gave up 8 bases and J gave up 4 bases, with 16 bases separating them. Germline CDR1 is SNHLY and CDR2 is FYNNEI. This CDR3 contains 14 residues. The rearrangement joins TRBV2 to TRBJ2-3, with D maybe TRBD2 (5 bases). The clonotype was recovered from a woman in her 50s with alopecia areata. Some clones in this sample may be carry-over from other donors' samples. The material was whole blood, obtained in connection with sensitization to the hapten diphenylcyclopropenone (DPC). The CDR3 nucleotides are TGTGCCAGCCGCCCTGGACTTTTCTCAGATACGCAGTATTTT. It translates to CASRPGLFSDTQYF.